Described below is a single T cell receptor beta chain sequence and its context. The specificity of this receptor is unknown. The data stem from a study of monozygotic twins with inflammatory bowel disease (dated by TCRdb to about 2019). About the study as a whole: In total, approximately 28 monozygotic twin pairs made up the full study: 19 Danish pairs, all IBD-discordant, plus nine German pairs, of which four were IBD-concordant and five were IBD-discordant. The search for disease-associated traits relied mainly on comparing IBD patients with their genetically identical healthy co-twins within discordant pairs. Each individual had, on average, about 151 000 unique TCRalpha sequences and 181 000 unique TCRbeta sequences available for analysis.

From each donor, a roughly 2.5 ml peripheral blood sample was collected into PAXgene tubes and kept at -80 degrees C. Without T cell sorting, total RNA was isolated from whole blood using the PAXgene blood miRNA kit on an automated QIAcube. Peripheral blood from monozygotic twin pairs, either concordant or discordant for inflammatory bowel disease, underwent deep TCRalpha and TCRbeta repertoire profiling that used unique molecular barcoding. Smoking habits were recorded for all twin pairs, and individuals were classified as current, former or never smokers. General study outcomes and caveats: Compared with healthy twins, IBD patients shared fewer clonotypes with other individuals, and the difference was most pronounced in patients with signs of disease activity. Because patients were on differing immunosuppressive treatments, the repertoires may have picked up extra background noise and inter-individual variability. Repertoire similarity did not differ between concordant and discordant twins, which could be due to limited statistical power. The results gave no support for a single strong signal or clonotype linked to IBD. IBD patients had lower TCRbeta repertoire diversity, measured by the inverse Simpson index, than their healthy co-twins. The analysis was unable to tell different T cell subtypes apart.

CDR1 is given as SGHTA and CDR2 as FQGTGA, both from the germline V gene. From cysteine to phenylalanine, the CDR3 is 17 amino acids long. The entry carries no DNA sequence. Library prep was done by 5' RACE. For each TCR library, 3,500 to 4,500 ng of total RNA was used. cDNA was synthesized with SMARTScribe reverse transcriptase in eight separate reactions per sample. During cDNA synthesis, template switching introduced unique molecular identifiers that contained a 6-nucleotide sample barcode. TCRalpha and TCRbeta cDNA was amplified in two nested PCRs of around 15 and 10 cycles, and bead purification was carried out after each PCR. Before amplification, the cDNA was treated with uracil DNA-glycosylase and purified using the QIAquick PCR purification kit. In the second PCR, Illumina TruSeq-compatible adapters and sample-specific barcodes were added. TapeStation and Qubit were used to check library quality and concentration, and roughly 4.8 ng of each library went into the pool. Sequencing of pooled libraries was carried out on an Illumina HiSeq2500 single-index Rapid Run using 2 x 100 bp reads and custom sequencing primers. From the authors' description of their analysis: MiGEC version 1.2.6 was used for UMI-based consensus assembly to correct PCR and sequencing errors. V(D)J alignment, clonotype assembly and CDR3 extraction were performed with MiXCR version 2.1.1. To normalise gene usage, clonotype sharing and MAIT/NKT TCR abundance, the top 1000, 10 000 and 20 000 clonotypes in each sample were analysed. Diversity was computed as the inverse Simpson index with the vegan R package after downsampling to 27 000 UMIs. Paired Mann-Whitney U tests were applied to discordant twin pairs, and Benjamini-Hochberg correction was used for multiple testing. TCRdb reprocessed the reads, and each CDR3 protein sequence is entered once, without DNA. The V and J calls come from TCRdb's annotation, not from the publication. The table kept for this sample lists some 160,000 distinct CDR3 sequences. Together, the top ten hold about 8% of the sample.

The clonotype comes from a human donor with ulcerative colitis or Crohn's disease, or a healthy co-twin of an affected twin (not recorded which). Sequenced material: blood. The chain employs TRBV7-3 and TRBJ2-7; TCRdb gives TRBD2 as the D gene, but with no DNA this cannot be confirmed. The CDR3 here reads CASSLPASGRGSYEQYF.